This section outlines one TCR beta chain sequence together with its context. V was cut by 4 bases and J by 8 bases, with 14 bases left in between. CDR1 and CDR2 from the germline V gene are MDHEN and SYDVKM. The CDR3 runs 13 residues. This sample was included in a study of cytomegalovirus exposure and HLA in healthy donors. This PCR relied on a set of 60 Vbeta primers and 13 Jbeta primers. Sequenced by immunoSEQ multiplex PCR; TCRdb stores in-frame clones only, minus some. Of about 150,000 clones detected, more than 75% appear once; the ten largest clones hold 10% to 15%. This TCR derives from a man younger than 40 in good health and CMV-seropositive. Sample: PBMCs. The V and J genes are TRBV28 and TRBJ1-2; TRBD1 is a possible D gene (5 bases). DNA of the CDR3: TGTGCCAGCAGTTATAGGTCAGGGTGGGGCTACACCTTC. This codes for CASSYRSGWGYTF.